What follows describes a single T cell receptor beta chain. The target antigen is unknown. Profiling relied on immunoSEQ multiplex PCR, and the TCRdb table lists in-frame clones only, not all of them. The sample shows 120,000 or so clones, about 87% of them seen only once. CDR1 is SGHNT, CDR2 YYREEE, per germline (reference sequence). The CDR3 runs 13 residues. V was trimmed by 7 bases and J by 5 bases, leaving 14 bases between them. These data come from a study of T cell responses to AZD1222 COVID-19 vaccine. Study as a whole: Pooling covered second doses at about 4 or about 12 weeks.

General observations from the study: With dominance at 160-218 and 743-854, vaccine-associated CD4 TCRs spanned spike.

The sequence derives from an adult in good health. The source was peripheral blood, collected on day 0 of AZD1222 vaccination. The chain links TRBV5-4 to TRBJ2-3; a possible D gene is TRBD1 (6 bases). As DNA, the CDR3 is TGTGCCAGCGGTACAGGGTCGGAAGATACGCAGTATTTT. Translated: CASGTGSEDTQYF.